This TCR beta chain stems from a study of neurological immune-mediated disorders. Broader study findings: Sharing of CDR3 amino acid sequences among expanded clones across subjects was absent, suggesting private repertoires in all groups.

The output of every sequencing run, over 170 million TCR-beta sequences, came from 15-18 subjects. TCRdb ran MiXCR on the 5' RACE reads and lists one entry per CDR3 protein. The sample includes about 60,000 distinct CDR3 sequences, roughly 9.8% of them seen just once. This clonotype was counted at least ten times. The antigen is unknown. Trimming left V 2 bases short and J 6 bases short, with 18 bases between. CDR1 and CDR2 (germline): WSHSY, SAAADI. The CDR3 is 16 amino acids. The time point denotes: longitudinal time-point 2. The rearrangement uses TRBV10-2 and TRBJ2-3; D unclear. This receptor was taken from a man in his thirties or forties in good health. The sample was PBMCs. The CDR3 sequence is CASSEPLRFRWDTQYF. The CDR3, as DNA: TGCGCCAGCAGTGAGCCGCTTCGGTTTAGATGGGATACGCAGTATTTT.